This TCR beta chain was sequenced during a study of response to subunit inactivated influenza vaccine. TCRdb recomputed calls from the RT-PCR reads with MiXCR, one row per CDR3 protein. The sample records around 570,000 distinct CDR3 sequences, less than 8% being singletons. The sequence came from a man aged 50 to 75 who received an inactivated influenza vaccine. The sample in question was PBMCs from blood, obtained about 23 months after vaccination.

The CDR3 is CASSLEQGYEQYF. In DNA form, the CDR3 reads TGCGCCAGCAGCCTCGAACAGGGTTACGAGCAGTACTTC. The chain joins TRBV5-1 to TRBJ2-7; maybe TRBD1 (6 bases). This CDR3 region has 13 residues. In germline, CDR1 is SGHRS, CDR2 YFSETQ. V was pared by 4 bases and J by 4 bases, with 12 bases between.